Sequencing of this T cell receptor (beta chain) was carried out in a study of spatial heterogeneity in lung cancer. Study in general: Beta-chain sequences consistently outnumbered alpha-chain sequences in detection. Notes on the study in general: Tumor TCRs that were ubiquitous and expanded showed up in blood more at resection than follow-up.

Sample time point: sample taken at primary tumor resection. Unsorted samples of tumor, nontumor lung or frozen PBMC had their whole RNA sequenced. TCR cDNA molecules were tagged individually, and each one carried a unique molecular identifier. TCRdb analysed the 5' RACE reads with MiXCR anew, one entry per CDR3 protein. Of tens of thousands of distinct CDR3 sequences listed, approximately 12% were seen once; the top ten hold 35% to 50%. Looked up from germline, CDR1 is MDHEN and CDR2 is SYDVKM. The CDR3 has 15 residues. Trimming took 6 bases from V and 1 from J, leaving 16 bases between them. In its sample, this clonotype was seen a few times. Its antigen is as yet unknown.

This TCR derives from a male donor with early-stage non-small cell lung cancer. Sequencing used PBMCs, obtained at surgery. This rearrangement joins TRBV28 to TRBJ2-7, with D perhaps assigned TRBD1 or TRBD2 (5 bases each). CDR3 coding DNA: TGTGCCAGCAGCCCCGGGGCGACGGCTTCCTACGAGCAGTACTTC. The encoded protein is CASSPGATASYEQYF.